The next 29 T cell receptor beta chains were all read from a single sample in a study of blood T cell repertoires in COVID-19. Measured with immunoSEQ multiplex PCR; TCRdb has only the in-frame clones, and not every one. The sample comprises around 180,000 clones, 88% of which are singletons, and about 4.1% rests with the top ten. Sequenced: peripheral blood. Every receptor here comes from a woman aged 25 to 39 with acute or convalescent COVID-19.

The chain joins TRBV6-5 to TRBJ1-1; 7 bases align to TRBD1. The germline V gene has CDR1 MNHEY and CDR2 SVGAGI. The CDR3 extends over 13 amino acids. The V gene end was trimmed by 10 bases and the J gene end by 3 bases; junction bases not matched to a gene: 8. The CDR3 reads CATRQGADTEAFF. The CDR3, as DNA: TGTGCCACCCGACAGGGTGCGGACACTGAAGCTTTCTTT.

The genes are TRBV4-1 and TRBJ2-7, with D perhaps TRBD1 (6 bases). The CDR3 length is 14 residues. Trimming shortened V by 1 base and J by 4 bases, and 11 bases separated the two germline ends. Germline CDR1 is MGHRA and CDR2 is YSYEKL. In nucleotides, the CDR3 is TGCGCCAGCAGCCAAGGGACAGCTCCTTACGAGCAGTACTTC. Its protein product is CASSQGTAPYEQYF.

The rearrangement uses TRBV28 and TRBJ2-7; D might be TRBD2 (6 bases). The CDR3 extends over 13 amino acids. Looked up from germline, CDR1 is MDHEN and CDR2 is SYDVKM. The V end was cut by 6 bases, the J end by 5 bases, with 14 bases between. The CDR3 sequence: CASSPGGVHEQYF. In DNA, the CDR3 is TGTGCCAGCAGCCCCGGGGGAGTCCACGAGCAGTACTTC.

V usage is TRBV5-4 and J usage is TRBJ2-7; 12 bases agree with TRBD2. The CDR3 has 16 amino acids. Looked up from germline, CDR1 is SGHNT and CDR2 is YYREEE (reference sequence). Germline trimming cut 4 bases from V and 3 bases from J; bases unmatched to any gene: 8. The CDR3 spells CASSPRTSGKLYEQYF. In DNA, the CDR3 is TGTGCCAGCAGCCCGAGGACTAGCGGGAAACTCTACGAGCAGTACTTC.

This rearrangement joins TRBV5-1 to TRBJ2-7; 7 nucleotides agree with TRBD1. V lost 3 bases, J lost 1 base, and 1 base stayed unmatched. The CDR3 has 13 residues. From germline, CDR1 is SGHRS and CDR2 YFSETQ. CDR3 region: CASSSTGSYEQYF. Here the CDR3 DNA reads TGCGCCAGCAGCTCGACAGGGTCCTACGAGCAGTACTTC.

The CDR3 region is CATMQTAGAAQYF. The CDR3 DNA reads as TGTGCCACCATGCAAACGGCGGGAGCTGCGCAGTATTTT. The chain is built from TRBV15 and TRBJ2-3; TRBD2 agrees at 7 bases. Unmatched junction bases numbered 11, after V lost 7 bases and J lost 10 bases. CDR1 is LNHNV and CDR2 is YYDKDF in the germline V gene (reference sequence). The CDR3 has 13 residues.

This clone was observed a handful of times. CDR3 residues: CSGQDHGELFF. The DNA of the CDR3 is TGCAGCGGGCAGGATCACGGGGAGCTGTTTTTT. The chain couples TRBV29-1 to TRBJ2-2; no clear D. Trimming removed 7 bases from V and 7 bases from J, with 10 bases in between. The CDR3 is 11 residues long. The germline gives CDR1 SQVTM, CDR2 ANQGSEA.

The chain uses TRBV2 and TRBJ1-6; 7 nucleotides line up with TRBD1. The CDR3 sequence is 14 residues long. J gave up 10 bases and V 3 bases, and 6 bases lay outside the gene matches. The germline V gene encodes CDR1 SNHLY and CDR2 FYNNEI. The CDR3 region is CASSDVTGRSPLHF. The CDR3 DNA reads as TGTGCCAGCAGTGATGTGACAGGGCGATCACCCCTCCACTTT.

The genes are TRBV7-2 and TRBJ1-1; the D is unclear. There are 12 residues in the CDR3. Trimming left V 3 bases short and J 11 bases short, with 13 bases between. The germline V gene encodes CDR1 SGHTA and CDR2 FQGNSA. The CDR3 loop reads CASSLREGLAFF. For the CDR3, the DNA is TGTGCCAGCAGCTTGAGGGAGGGTTTGGCTTTCTTT.

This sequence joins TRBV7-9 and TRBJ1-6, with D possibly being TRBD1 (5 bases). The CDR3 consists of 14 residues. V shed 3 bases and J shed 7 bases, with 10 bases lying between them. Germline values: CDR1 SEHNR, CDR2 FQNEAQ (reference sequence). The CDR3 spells CASSFDSRNSPLHF. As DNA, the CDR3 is TGTGCCAGCAGCTTTGACAGCCGGAATTCACCCCTCCACTTT.

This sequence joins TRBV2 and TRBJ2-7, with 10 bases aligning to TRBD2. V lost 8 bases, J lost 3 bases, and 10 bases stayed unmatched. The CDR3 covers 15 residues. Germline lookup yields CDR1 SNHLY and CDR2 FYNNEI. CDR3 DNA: TGTGCCAGCCATTCCCCTCGGACTAGCGGCTACGAGCAGTACTTC. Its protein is CASHSPRTSGYEQYF.

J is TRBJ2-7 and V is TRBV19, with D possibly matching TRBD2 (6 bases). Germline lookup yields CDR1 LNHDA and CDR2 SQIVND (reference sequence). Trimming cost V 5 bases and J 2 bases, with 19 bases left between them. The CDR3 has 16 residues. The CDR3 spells CASSVSFRERPYEQYF. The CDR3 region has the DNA TGTGCCAGTAGTGTATCCTTCCGGGAGCGTCCCTACGAGCAGTACTTC.

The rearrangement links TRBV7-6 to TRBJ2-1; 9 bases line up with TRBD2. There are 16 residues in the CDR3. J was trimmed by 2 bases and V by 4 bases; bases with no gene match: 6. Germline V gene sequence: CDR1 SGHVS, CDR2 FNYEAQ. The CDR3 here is CASSSTSGFTYNEQFF. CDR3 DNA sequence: TGTGCCAGCAGCTCAACTAGCGGGTTTACCTACAATGAGCAGTTCTTC. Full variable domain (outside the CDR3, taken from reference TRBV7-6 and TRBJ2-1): GAGVSQSPRYKVTKRGQDVALRCDPISGHVSLYWYRQALGQGPEFLTYFNYEAQQDKSGLPNDRFSAERPEGSISTLTIQRTEQRDSAMYRCASSSTSGFTYNEQFFGPGTRLTVL.

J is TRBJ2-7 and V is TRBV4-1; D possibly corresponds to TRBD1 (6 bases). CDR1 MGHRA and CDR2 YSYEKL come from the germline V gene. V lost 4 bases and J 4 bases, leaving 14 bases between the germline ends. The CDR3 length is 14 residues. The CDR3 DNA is TGCGCCAGCAGCCCCCTAGGGACAAGATACGAGCAGTACTTC. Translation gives CASSPLGTRYEQYF.

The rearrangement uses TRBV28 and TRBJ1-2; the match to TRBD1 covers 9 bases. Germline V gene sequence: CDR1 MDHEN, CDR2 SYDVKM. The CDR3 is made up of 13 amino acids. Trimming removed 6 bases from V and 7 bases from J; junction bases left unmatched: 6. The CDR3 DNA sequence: TGTGCCAGCAGCCCGGGACAGGGATTTGGCTACACCTTC. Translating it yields CASSPGQGFGYTF.

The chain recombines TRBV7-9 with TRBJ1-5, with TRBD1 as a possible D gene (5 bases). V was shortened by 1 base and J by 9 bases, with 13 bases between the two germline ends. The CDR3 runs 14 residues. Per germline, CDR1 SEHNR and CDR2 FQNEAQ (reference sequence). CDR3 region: CASSLDGGLRPQHF. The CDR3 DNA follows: TGTGCCAGCAGCTTAGATGGGGGGTTGAGGCCCCAGCATTTT.

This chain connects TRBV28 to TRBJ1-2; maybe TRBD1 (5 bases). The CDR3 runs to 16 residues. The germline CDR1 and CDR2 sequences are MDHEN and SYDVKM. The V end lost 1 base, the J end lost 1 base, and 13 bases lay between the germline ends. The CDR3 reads CASSLFSDSLNYGYTF. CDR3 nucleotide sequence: TGTGCCAGCAGTTTATTTTCTGACAGCCTTAACTATGGCTACACCTTC.

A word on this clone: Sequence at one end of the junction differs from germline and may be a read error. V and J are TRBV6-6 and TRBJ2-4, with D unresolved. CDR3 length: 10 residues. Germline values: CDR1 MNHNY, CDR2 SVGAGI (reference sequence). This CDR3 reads CASSYSNFYF. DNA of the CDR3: TGTGCCAGCAGTTACTCGAATTTCTATTTC.

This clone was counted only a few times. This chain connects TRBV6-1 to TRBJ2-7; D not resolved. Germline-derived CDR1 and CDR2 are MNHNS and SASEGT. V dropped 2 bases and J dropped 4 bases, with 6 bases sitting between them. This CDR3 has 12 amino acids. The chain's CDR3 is CASSEPFYEQYF. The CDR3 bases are TGTGCCAGCAGTGAACCATTTTACGAGCAGTACTTC.

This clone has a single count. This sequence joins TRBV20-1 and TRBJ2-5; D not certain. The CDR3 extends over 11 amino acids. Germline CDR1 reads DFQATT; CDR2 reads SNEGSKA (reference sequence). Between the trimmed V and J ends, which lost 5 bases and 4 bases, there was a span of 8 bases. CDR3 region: CSAARSETQYF. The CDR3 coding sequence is TGCAGTGCTGCCAGGTCAGAGACCCAGTACTTC.

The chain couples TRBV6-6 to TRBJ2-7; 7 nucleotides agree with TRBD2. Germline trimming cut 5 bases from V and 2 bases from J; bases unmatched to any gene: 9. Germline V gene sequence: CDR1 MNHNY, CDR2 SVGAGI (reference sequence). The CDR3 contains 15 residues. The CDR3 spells CASSGRDYNPYEQYF. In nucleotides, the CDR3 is TGTGCCAGCAGTGGGCGGGACTATAATCCCTACGAGCAGTACTTC.

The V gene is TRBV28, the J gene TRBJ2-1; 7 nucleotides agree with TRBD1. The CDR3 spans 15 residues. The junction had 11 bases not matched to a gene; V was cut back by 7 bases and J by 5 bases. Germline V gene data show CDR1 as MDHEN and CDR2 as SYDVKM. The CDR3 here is CASMKDRSMHNEQFF. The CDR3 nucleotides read TGTGCCAGCATGAAGGACAGGTCAATGCACAATGAGCAGTTCTTC.

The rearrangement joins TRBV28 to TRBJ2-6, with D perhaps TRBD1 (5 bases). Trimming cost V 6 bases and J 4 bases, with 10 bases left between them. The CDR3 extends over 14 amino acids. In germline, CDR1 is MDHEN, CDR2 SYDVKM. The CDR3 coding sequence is TGTGCCAGCAGAGCAGGGTGGGGGGCCAACGTCCTGACTTTC. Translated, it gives CASRAGWGANVLTF.

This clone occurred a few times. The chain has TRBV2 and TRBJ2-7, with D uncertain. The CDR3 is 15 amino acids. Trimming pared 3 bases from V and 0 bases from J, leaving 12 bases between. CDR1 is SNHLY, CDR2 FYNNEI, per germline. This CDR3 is CASSDPTASSYEQYF. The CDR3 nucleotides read TGTGCCAGCAGTGATCCGACTGCCAGCTCCTACGAGCAGTACTTC.

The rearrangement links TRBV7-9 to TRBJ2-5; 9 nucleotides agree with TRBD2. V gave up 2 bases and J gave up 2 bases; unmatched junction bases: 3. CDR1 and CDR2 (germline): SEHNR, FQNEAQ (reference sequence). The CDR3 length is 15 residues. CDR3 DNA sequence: TGTGCCAGCAGCTTAACCCTAGCGGGACAAGAGACCCAGTACTTC. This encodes CASSLTLAGQETQYF.

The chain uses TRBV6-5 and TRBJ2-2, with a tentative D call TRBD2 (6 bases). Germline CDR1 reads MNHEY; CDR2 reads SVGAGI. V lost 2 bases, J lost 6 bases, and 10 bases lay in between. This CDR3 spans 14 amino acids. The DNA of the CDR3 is TGTGCCAGCAGTTACGGAGGAGGGCCCGGGGAGCTGTTTTTT. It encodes CASSYGGGPGELFF.

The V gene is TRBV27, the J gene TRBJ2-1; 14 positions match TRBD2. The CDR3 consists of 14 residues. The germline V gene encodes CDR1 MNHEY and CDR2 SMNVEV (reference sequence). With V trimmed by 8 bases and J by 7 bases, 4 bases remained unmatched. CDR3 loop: CASCGTSGGNEQFF. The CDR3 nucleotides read TGTGCCAGCTGCGGGACTAGCGGGGGAAATGAGCAGTTCTTC.

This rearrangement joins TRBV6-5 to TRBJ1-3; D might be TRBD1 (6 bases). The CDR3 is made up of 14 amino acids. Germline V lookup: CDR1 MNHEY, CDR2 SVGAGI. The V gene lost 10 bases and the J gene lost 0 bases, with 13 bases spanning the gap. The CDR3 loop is CATQDRSSGNTIYF. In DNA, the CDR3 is TGTGCCACTCAAGACAGGAGCTCTGGAAACACCATATATTTT.

The CDR3 nucleotides read TGTGCCAGTACCCCCCTCGATGCTAGCGGGAGGGCCGGTCAACAGTTCTTC. It encodes CASTPLDASGRAGQQFF. The V call is TRBV19, the J call TRBJ2-1, with 12 bases lining up with TRBD2. CDR3 length: 17 amino acids. Germline assignment: CDR1 LNHDA and CDR2 SQIVND (reference sequence). The junction had 20 bases not matched to a gene; V was cut back by 7 bases and J by 13 bases.